This T cell receptor (beta chain) was documented in a study of PD-L1 blockade in urothelial cancer. Looking at the study overall: Atezolizumab was started by patients around 2014 at 1,200 mg intravenously every 3 weeks. The researchers analyzed blood 3 weeks (second dose) and 6 weeks after treatment start. A median blood sample held approximately 140,000 T cells and 80,000 or so unique TCRs.

Every PCR received spiked-in synthetic TCR analog templates. The table came from immunoSEQ multiplex PCR; TCRdb's copy has only in-frame clones and leaves some out. The table has around 69,000 clones, around 93% seen once. Looked up from germline, CDR1 is SGDLS and CDR2 is YYNGEE. This CDR3 comprises 15 residues. V was pared by 3 bases and J by 6 bases, with 15 bases between. The time point was: peripheral blood 6 weeks after treatment start. This specimen was PBMCs, taken around atezolizumab (anti-PD-L1) treatment. This clonotype was obtained from a woman older than 75 with urothelial cancer. The chain carries TRBV9 and TRBJ2-2, with D perhaps TRBD2 (5 bases). Here the CDR3 reads CASSGDRGDAGELFF. As DNA, the CDR3 is TGTGCCAGCAGCGGAGACCGGGGAGATGCCGGGGAGCTGTTTTTT. Supplemented by reference TRBV9 and TRBJ2-2, the full variable domain reads DSGVTQTPKHLITATGQRVTLRCSPRSGDLSVYWYQQSLDQGLQFLIQYYNGEERAKGNILERFSAQQFPDLHSELNLSSLELGDSALYFCASSGDRGDAGELFFGEGSRLTVL.